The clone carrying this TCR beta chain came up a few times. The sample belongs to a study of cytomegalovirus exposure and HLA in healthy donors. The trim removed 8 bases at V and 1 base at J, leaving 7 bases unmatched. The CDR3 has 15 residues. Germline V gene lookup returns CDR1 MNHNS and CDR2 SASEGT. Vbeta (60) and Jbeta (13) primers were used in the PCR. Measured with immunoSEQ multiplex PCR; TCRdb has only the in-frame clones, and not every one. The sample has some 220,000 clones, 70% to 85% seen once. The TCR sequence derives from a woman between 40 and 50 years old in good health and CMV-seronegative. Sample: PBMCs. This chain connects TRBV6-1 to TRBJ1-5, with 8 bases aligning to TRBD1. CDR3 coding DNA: TGTGCCAGCTGCCCAGGGGGCGCGAGCAATCAGCCCCAGCATTTT. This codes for CASCPGGASNQPQHF.